These 11 T cell receptor beta chains were sequenced from one sample in a study of graft-versus-host responses after intestinal transplantation. Using immunoSEQ multiplex PCR, the repertoire was profiled, and TCRdb retains in-frame clones only, with some absent. Here the sample spans about 130,000 clones, about nine tenths being singletons. For these TCRs, the target antigens are not known. The material was unstimulated CD4+ T cells sorted from spleen or lymph node cells, obtained before intestinal transplant. Every receptor here comes from a human donor who received an intestinal transplant.

The chain couples TRBV19 to TRBJ2-5; D perhaps matches TRBD2 (6 bases). Germline V lookup: CDR1 LNHDA, CDR2 SQIVND (reference sequence). This CDR3 has 13 residues. Trimming cost V 0 bases and J 6 bases, with 8 bases left between them. CDR3 amino acids: CASSIEGGQTQYF. CDR3 sequence (DNA): TGTGCCAGTAGTATAGAGGGGGGTCAGACCCAGTACTTC.

J is TRBJ2-5 and V is TRBV18; the match to TRBD1 covers 8 bases. The J call may be wrong; the DNA end is better matched by TRBJ2-7. The length of the CDR3 is 13 residues. The V gene's germline CDR1 is KGHSH and CDR2 LQKENI. Here the CDR3 DNA reads TGTGCCAGCTCGAGGACAGGGCCCTACGAGCAGTACTTC. As protein: CASSRTGPYEQYF.

The chain is built from TRBV9 and TRBJ2-2; tentative D call: TRBD1 (6 bases). There are 16 residues in the CDR3. CDR1 is SGDLS and CDR2 is YYNGEE in the germline V gene. Between the trimmed V and J ends, which lost 0 bases and 1 base, there was a span of 10 bases. CDR3 in amino acids: CASSVVLGQNTGELFF. CDR3 nucleotides: TGTGCCAGCAGCGTAGTACTGGGACAGAACACCGGGGAGCTGTTTTTT.

The genes are TRBV21-1 and TRBJ2-5; TRBD1, as called in the table, went unchecked against the DNA. TRBV21-1 is a recognized pseudogene. The CDR3 is 20 residues long. The CDR3 DNA reads as TGTGCCAGCAGCAAAGATAGGCTAAAGCGGGCCGAGGGGGCTGGAGAGACCCAGTACTTC. Residues: CASSKDRLKRAEGAGETQYF.

The V and J genes are TRBV18 and TRBJ2-7; D uncertain. CDR3 length: 14 amino acids. Per the germline V gene, CDR1 is KGHSH and CDR2 is LQKENI. Trimming left V 2 bases short and J 0 bases short, with 8 bases between. The CDR3 DNA is TGTGCCAGCTCACCAGAGACGGTCTCCTACGAGCAGTACTTC. Its translation: CASSPETVSYEQYF.

The J gene is TRBJ2-2, the V gene TRBV5-1, with no clear D. CDR1 SGHRS and CDR2 YFSETQ come from the germline V gene. The CDR3 consists of 15 residues. V gave up 0 bases and J gave up 1 base, with 7 bases separating them. The CDR3 region is CASSLDGLNTGELFF. The DNA of the CDR3 is TGCGCCAGCAGCTTGGATGGTTTGAACACCGGGGAGCTGTTTTTT.

The CDR3 region is CATSGGRAHTGELFF. The CDR3, as DNA: TGTGCCACCAGCGGCGGGAGGGCCCACACCGGGGAGCTGTTTTTT. This chain connects TRBV15 to TRBJ2-2; 9 bases align to TRBD2. With 5 bases clipped from V and 3 bases from J, the junction kept 4 bases outside the gene matches. The germline V gene has CDR1 LNHNV and CDR2 YYDKDF (reference sequence). The CDR3 runs to 15 residues. Full variable domain (remainder filled in from reference TRBV15 and TRBJ2-2): DAMVIQNPRYQVTQFGKPVTLSCSQTLNHNVMYWYQQKSSQAPKLLFHYYDKDFNNEADTPDNFQSRRPNTSFCFLDIRSPGLGDTAMYLCATSGGRAHTGELFFGEGSRLTVL.

The rearrangement links TRBV6-1 to TRBJ2-1; TRBD2 aligns across 9 bases. CDR1 and CDR2 (germline): MNHNS, SASEGT. The CDR3 is 16 residues long. V trimming: 4 bases; J trimming: 10 bases; junction bases outside the gene matches: 14. This CDR3 is CASSVTGISGSREQFF. In DNA, the CDR3 is TGTGCCAGCAGTGTGACCGGGATTAGCGGGAGCCGGGAGCAGTTCTTC.

In its sample, this clone was seen a few times. The chain employs TRBV27 and TRBJ2-7; D not certain. CDR3 size: 13 residues. Germline values: CDR1 MNHEY, CDR2 SMNVEV (reference sequence). Trimming took 5 bases from V and 1 from J, leaving 9 bases between them. CDR3 amino acids: CASSSLLSYEQYF. The CDR3 coding sequence is TGTGCCAGCAGTAGCCTGCTTTCCTACGAGCAGTACTTC.

The genes are TRBV7-9 and TRBJ1-5; a weak D match, TRBD1 (6 bases). Looked up from germline, CDR1 is SEHNR and CDR2 is FQNEAQ (reference sequence). CDR3 size: 15 residues. V lost 1 base to trimming and J lost 6 bases, with 13 bases between them. CDR3 amino acids: CASSLGEGGLQPQHF. In DNA form, the CDR3 reads TGTGCCAGCAGCTTAGGGGAGGGGGGGCTTCAGCCCCAGCATTTT.

J is TRBJ2-3 and V is TRBV28; 10 bases fit TRBD2. Germline V gene sequence: CDR1 MDHEN, CDR2 SYDVKM. Trimming took 2 bases from V and 8 from J; bases not matched to a gene: 7. The CDR3 runs to 15 residues. CDR3: CASSLLAGVGPTQYF. The CDR3 nucleotides are TGTGCCAGCAGTTTACTAGCGGGAGTGGGACCTACGCAGTATTTT.